The entry that follows covers one T cell receptor beta chain sequence. The sample originates from a study of T cell changes during pregnancy in multiple sclerosis. The repertoire was sequenced with immunoSEQ multiplex PCR; TCRdb's copy has only in-frame clones and lacks some. The repertoire consists of fewer than 75,000 clones, with 90% to 95% occurring once and the leading ten covering roughly 1.4%. This specimen was peripheral blood, taken in the second trimester of pregnancy. The origin of this receptor is a female donor with multiple sclerosis, enrolled in a pregnancy study.

CDR3 region: CASSGGQNNSPLHF. DNA of the CDR3: TGTGCCAGCAGTGGGGGACAGAATAATTCACCCCTCCACTTT. V gene TRBV27 combines with J gene TRBJ1-6; TRBD1 aligns across 7 bases. The germline V gene encodes CDR1 MNHEY and CDR2 SMNVEV (reference sequence). The CDR3 has 14 residues. J lost 5 bases, V lost 5 bases, and 3 bases had no gene match.